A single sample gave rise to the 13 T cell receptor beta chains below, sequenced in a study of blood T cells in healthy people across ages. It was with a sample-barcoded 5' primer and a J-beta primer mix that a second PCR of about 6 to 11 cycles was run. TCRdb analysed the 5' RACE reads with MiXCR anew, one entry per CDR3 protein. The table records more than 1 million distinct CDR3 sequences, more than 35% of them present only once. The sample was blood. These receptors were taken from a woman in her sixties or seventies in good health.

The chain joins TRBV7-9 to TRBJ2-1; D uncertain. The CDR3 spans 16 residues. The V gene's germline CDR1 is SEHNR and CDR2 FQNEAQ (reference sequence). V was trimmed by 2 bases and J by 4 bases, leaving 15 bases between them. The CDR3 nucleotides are TGTGCCAGCAGCTTAAAGTTTCGTCTAGGTTACAATGAGCAGTTCTTC. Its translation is CASSLKFRLGYNEQFF.

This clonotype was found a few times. CDR3 coding DNA: TGTGCCAGCAGCCAACTCTTAAGGGGGAACGGCTATGGCTACACCTTC. Translation gives CASSQLLRGNGYGYTF. The gene calls are TRBV3-1 and TRBJ1-2; perhaps TRBD1 as D (6 bases). The ends were cut back, 2 bases at V and 4 bases at J, with 17 bases in the middle. The germline V gene has CDR1 LGHDT and CDR2 YNNKEL (reference sequence). This CDR3 is built from 16 residues.

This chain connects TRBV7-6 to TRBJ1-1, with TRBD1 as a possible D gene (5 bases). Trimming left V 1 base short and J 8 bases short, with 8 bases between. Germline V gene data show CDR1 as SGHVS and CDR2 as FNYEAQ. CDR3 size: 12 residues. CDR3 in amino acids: CASSLVQGEAFF. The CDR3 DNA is TGTGCCAGCAGCTTAGTCCAGGGAGAAGCTTTCTTT.

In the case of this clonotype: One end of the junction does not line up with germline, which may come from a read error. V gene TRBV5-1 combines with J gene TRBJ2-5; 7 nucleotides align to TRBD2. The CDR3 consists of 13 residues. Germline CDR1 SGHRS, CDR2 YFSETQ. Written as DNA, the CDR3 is TGCGCCAACAGCGGGGTCCTTCAAGAGACCCAGTACTTC. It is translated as CANSGVLQETQYF.

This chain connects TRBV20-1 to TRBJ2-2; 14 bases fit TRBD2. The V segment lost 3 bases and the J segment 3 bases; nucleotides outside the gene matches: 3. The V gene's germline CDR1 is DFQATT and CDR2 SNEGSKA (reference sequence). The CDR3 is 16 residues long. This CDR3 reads CSASGTSGSDTGELFF. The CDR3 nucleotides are TGCAGTGCTAGCGGGACTAGCGGGAGTGACACCGGGGAGCTGTTTTTT.

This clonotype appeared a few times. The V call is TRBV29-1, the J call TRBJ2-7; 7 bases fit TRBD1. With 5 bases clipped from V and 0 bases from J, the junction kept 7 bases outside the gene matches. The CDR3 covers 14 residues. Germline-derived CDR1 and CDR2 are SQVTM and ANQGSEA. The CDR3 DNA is TGCAGCGTTTCCGGGACAGATCCCTCCTACGAGCAGTACTTC. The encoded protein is CSVSGTDPSYEQYF.

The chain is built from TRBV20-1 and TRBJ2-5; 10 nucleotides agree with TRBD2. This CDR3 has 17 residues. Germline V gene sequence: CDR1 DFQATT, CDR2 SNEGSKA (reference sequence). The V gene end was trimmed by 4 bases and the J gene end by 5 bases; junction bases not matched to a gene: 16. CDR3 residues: CSATPKSALAGWETQYF. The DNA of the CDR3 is TGCAGTGCTACCCCCAAGTCAGCACTAGCGGGATGGGAGACCCAGTACTTC.

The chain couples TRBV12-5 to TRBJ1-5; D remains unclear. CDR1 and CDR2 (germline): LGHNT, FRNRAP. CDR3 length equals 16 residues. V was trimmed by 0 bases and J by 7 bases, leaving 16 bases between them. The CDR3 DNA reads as TGTGCTAGTGGTTTGGTACTAGGGAGAGAGATCCAGCCCCAGCATTTT. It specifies CASGLVLGREIQPQHF.

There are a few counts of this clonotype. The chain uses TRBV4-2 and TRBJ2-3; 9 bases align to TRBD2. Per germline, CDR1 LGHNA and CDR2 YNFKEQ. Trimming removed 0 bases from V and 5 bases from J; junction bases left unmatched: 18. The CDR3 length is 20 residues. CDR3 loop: CASSQEGVGFGGRDEDTQYF. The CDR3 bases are TGTGCCAGCAGCCAAGAAGGGGTTGGGTTCGGCGGGAGGGACGAAGATACGCAGTATTTT.

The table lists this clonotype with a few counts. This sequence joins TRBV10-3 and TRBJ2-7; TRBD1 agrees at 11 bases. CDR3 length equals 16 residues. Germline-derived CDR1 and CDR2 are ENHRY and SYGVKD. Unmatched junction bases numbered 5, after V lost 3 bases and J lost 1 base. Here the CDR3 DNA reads TGTGCCATCAGTGAACCTGGACAGGGGGCGTCCTACGAGCAGTACTTC. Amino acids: CAISEPGQGASYEQYF.

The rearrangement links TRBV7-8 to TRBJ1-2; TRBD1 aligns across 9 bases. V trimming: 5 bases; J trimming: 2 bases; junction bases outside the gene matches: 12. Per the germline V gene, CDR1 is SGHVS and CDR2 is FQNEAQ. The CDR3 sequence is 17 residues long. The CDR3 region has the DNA TGTGCCAGCAGCCCAACACCGGGACAGGGTTGGAACTATGGCTACACCTTC. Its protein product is CASSPTPGQGWNYGYTF. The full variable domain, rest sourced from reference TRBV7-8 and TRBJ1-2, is GAGVSQSPRYKVAKRGQDVALRCDPISGHVSLFWYQQALGQGPEFLTYFQNEAQLDKSGLPSDRFFAERPEGSVSTLKIQRTQQEDSAVYLCASSPTPGQGWNYGYTFGSGTRLTVV.

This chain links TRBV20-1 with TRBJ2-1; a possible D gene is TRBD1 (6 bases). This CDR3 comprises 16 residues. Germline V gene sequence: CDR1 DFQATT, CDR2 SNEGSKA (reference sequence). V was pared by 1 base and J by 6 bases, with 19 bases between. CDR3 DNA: TGCAGTGCTAGAGCCCCCCACGAGGGGGTAATCAATGAGCAGTTCTTC. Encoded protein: CSARAPHEGVINEQFF.

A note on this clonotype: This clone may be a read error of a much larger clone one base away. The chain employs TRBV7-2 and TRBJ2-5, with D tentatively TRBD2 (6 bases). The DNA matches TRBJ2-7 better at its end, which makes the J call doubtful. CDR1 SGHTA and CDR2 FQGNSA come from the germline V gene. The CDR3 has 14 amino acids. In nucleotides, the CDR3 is TGTGCCAGCAGCTTAGCGGAGGGTGCCCACGAGCAGTACTTC. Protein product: CASSLAEGAHEQYF.